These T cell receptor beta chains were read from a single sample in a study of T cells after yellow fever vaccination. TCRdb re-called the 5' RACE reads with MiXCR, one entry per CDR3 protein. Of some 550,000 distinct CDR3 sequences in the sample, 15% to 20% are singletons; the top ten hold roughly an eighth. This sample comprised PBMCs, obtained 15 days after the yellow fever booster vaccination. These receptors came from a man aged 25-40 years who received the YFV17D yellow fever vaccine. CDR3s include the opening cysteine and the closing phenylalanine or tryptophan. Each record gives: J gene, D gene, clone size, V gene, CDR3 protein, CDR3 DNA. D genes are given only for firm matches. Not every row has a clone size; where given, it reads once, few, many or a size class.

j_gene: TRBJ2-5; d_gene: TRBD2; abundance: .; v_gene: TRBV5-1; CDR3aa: CASSSRRTSGRSQETQYF; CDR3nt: TGCGCCAGCAGCTCACGTCGGACTAGCGGGAGAAGTCAGGAGACCCAGTACTTC
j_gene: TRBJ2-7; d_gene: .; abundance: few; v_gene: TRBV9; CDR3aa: CASSVGEVTTYLSEQYF; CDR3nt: TGTGCCAGCAGCGTGGGAGAAGTAACCACATACCTATCCGAGCAGTACTTC
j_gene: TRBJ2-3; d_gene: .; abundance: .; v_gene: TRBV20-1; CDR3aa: CSARVPTQGGLTDTQYF; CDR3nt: TGCAGTGCTAGAGTCCCGACACAGGGGGGGCTTACAGATACGCAGTATTTT
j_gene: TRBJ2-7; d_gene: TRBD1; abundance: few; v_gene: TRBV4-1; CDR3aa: CASSQEWTGSYEQYF; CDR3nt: TGCGCCAGCAGCCAAGAATGGACAGGATCCTACGAGCAGTACTTC
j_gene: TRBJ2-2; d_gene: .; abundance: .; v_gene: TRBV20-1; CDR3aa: CSARDQALNPGELFF; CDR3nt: TGCAGTGCTAGAGATCAAGCCCTCAACCCCGGGGAGCTGTTTTTT
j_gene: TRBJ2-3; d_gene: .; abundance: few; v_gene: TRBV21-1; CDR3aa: CASSKDRDFSVGPTDTQYF; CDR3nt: TGTGCCAGCAGCAAAGATCGCGACTTCTCAGTAGGACCCACAGATACGCAGTATTTT
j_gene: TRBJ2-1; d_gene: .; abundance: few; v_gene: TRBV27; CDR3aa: CASRGDYNEQFF; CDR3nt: TGTGCCAGCAGGGGGGACTACAATGAGCAGTTCTTC
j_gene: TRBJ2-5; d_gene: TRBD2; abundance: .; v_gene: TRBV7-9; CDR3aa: CASSIAGPEQETQYF; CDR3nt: TGTGCCAGCAGTATAGCGGGACCCGAGCAGGAGACCCAGTACTTC
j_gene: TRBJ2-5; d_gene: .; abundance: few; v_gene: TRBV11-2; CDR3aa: CASSLVAGLGETQYF; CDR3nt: TGTGCCAGCAGCTTAGTGGCAGGGCTCGGGGAGACCCAGTACTTC
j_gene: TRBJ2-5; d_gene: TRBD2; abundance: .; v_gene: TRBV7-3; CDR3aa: CASSLSGGRETQYF; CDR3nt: TGTGCCAGCAGCTTATCGGGCGGGAGAGAGACCCAGTACTTC
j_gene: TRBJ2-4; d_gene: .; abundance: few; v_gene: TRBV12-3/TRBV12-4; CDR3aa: CASSYEGGENIQYF; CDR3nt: TGTGCCAGCAGTTACGAGGGAGGTGAAAACATTCAGTACTTC
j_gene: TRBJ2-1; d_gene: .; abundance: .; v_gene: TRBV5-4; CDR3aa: CASSLQPTQQFF; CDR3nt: TGTGCCAGCAGCTTGCAGCCAACCCAGCAGTTCTTC
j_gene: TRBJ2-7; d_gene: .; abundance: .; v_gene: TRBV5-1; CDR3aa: CASSLAPGLTSYEQYF; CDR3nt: TGCGCCAGCAGCTTGGCCCCGGGCCTCACCTCCTACGAGCAGTACTTC
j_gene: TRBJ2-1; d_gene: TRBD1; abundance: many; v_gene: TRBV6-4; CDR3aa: CASSRDRGNSNEQFF; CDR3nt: TGTGCCAGCAGCAGGGACAGGGGAAATTCCAATGAGCAGTTCTTC
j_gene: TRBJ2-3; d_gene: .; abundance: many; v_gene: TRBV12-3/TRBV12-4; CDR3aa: CASRYSGRRGTDTQYF; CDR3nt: TGTGCCAGCAGGTATAGCGGCCGAAGGGGCACAGATACGCAGTATTTT
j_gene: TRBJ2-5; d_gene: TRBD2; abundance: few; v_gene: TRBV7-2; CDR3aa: CASSVGLAGGQETQYF; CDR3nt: TGTGCCAGCAGCGTGGGACTAGCGGGAGGGCAAGAGACCCAGTACTTC
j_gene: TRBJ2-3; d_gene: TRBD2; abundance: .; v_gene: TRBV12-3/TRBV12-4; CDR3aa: CASKRLAGDTQYF; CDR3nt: TGTGCCAGCAAGCGACTAGCGGGAGATACGCAGTATTTT
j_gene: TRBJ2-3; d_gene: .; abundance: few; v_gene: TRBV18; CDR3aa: CASSNGADTQYF; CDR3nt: TGTGCCAGCTCCAACGGCGCGGATACGCAGTATTTT
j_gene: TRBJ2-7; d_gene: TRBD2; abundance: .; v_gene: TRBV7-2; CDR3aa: CASSLEITSGNYEQYF; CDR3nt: TGTGCCAGCAGCTTAGAGATAACTAGCGGGAACTACGAGCAGTACTTC
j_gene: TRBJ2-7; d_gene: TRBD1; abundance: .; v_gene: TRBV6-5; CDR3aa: CASTKGASYEQYF; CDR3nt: TGTGCCAGCACCAAGGGGGCCTCCTACGAGCAGTACTTC
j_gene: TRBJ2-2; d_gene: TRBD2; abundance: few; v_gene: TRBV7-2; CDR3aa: CASSPGLAGGPFGELFF; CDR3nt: TGTGCCAGCAGCCCGGGACTAGCGGGAGGGCCTTTTGGGGAGCTGTTTTTT
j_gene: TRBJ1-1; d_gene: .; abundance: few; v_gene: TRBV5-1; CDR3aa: CASSLDGGNTEAFF; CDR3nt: TGCGCCAGCAGCTTGGACGGGGGGAACACTGAAGCTTTCTTT
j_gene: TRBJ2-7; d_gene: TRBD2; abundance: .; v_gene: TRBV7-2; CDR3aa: CASSFLAGNLYEQYF; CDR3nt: TGTGCCAGCAGCTTCCTAGCGGGCAACCTGTACGAGCAGTACTTC
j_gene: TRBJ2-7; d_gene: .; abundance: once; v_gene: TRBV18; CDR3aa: CASSPDGAVQYF; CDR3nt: TGTGCCAGCTCACCGGACGGTGCGGTGCAGTACTTC
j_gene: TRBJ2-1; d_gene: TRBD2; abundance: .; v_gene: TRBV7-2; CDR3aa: CASSLRRESYNEQFF; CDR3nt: TGTGCCAGCAGCTTACGGCGGGAGTCCTACAATGAGCAGTTCTTC
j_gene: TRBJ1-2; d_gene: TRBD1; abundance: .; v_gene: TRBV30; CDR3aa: CACRLQGAGYGYTF; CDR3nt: TGTGCCTGCCGGCTACAGGGGGCAGGGTATGGCTACACCTTC
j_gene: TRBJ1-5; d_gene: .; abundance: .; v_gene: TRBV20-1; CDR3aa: CSAYDGNQPQHF; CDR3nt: TGCAGTGCTTACGACGGCAATCAGCCCCAGCATTTT
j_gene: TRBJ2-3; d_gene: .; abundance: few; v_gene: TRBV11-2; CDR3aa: CASSRTPGITQYF; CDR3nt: TGTGCCAGCAGTCGAACACCGGGTATCACGCAGTATTTT
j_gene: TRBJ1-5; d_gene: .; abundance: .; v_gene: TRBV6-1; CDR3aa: CASKGHSNQPQHF; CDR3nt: TGTGCCAGCAAAGGCCATAGCAATCAGCCCCAGCATTTT